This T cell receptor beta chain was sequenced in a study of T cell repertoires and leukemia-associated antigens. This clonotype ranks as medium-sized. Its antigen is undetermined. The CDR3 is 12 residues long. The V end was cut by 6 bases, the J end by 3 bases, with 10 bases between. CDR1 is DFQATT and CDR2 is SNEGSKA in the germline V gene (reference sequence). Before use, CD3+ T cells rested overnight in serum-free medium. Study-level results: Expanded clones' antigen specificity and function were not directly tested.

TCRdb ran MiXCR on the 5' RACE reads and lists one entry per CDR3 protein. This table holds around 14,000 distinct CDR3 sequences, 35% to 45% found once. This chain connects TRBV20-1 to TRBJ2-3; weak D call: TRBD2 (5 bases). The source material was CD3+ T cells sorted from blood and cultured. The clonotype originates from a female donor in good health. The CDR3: CSAARETDTQYF. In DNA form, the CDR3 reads TGCAGTGCCGCACGGGAAACAGATACGCAGTATTTT.